Below, one T cell receptor (beta chain) is given with its context. This receptor's antigen is unknown. Base qualities are missing; no much larger clone stands one base away. From the cysteine through the phenylalanine, the CDR3 covers 15 amino acids. Left in the record is the CDR3 DNA by itself, 45 bases read in frame from the first base. V sheds 2 bases and J sheds 2 bases, leaving 13 bases between their ends. CDR1 and CDR2, per the germline V gene, are MDHEN and SYDVKM. In total, approximately 700 healthy bone marrow donors made up the cohort. Cohort members were all nominally healthy when sampled, although unrecorded immune exposures were likely present. The donor tested CMV seronegative and was one of the 352 seronegative cohort members. A peripheral blood sample was collected from each donor, and TCR beta sequencing was performed on peripheral blood mononuclear cells. The Qiagen DNeasy Blood Extraction Kit was used to extract genomic DNA from the blood cell samples.

The sample is drawn from a study of cytomegalovirus exposure and HLA in healthy donors (dated by TCRdb to about 2017). As for the study more broadly: In an earlier analysis of approximately 640 of the donors, 276 Gb of sequence data and 90 million to 130 million unique TCR beta sequences from about 179 million T cells were reported. Besides the first cohort of roughly 640 subjects, a separate validation cohort made up of roughly 130 different subjects was used. An early release that covered about 640 HLA-typed donors contained 300 to 350 gigabases of sequencing data and 70 million to 100 million unique TCR sequences. Of the approximately 400 genotyped donors, 75% to 85% were placed in the genetic ancestry cluster associated with self-reported Caucasian donors. All discovery cohort repertoires had been generated on a single sequencing platform. Using immunosequencing, the study profiled T cell repertoires from around 670 subjects and related those repertoires to cytomegalovirus serostatus. Rather than using new phenotypic data, the later analysis identified candidate immune exposures from TCR beta sequences and from how often those sequences occurred across donors. The study combined high-throughput TCR immunosequencing, statistical association of individual TCRs with disease status, and machine learning to predict cytomegalovirus infection status. Class I and class II HLA loci were covered by the typing at four-digit resolution. Donor age, sex, ethnicity and CMV serostatus were collected together with the repertoire data. A later analysis re-analyzed previously published TCR beta repertoires from 666 donors and added high-resolution HLA genotyping to study TCR occurrence patterns. Typing coverage differed by locus: A, B, C, DRB1 and DQB1 were typed in roughly 620-640 donors, DQA1 in about 500, DPA1 in 600 to 610, and DPB1 in around 490. Among about 390 genotyped donors of the cohort, an average of approximately 240,000 unique TCR beta nucleotide sequences were sequenced per donor, 15% to 20% of them non-productive. The study aimed to test whether cataloging public T cell receptors could reveal signatures of past pathogen exposure. Because of strong linkage in the cohort, roughly five DR-DQ haplotypes were treated as single units for association and clustering. An earlier analysis of fewer than 750 of the donors used high-throughput TCR beta sequencing to judge whether each TCR beta V gene segment behaved as functional or pseudogenic. Genome-wide SNP genotypes for about three fifths of the 666 donors were used in a later genetic analysis, which treated that subset as a discovery cohort.

Here is what the overall study found, with its caveats: Linkage disequilibrium might explain the correlated functional status among segregating V segments, but an unknown experimental factor could not be excluded. In a later analysis, HLA-associated TCR beta chains showed more clonal expansion and lower generation probabilities than non-associated chains that were equally common. In both the original and validation cohorts, the classifier was reported to diagnose cytomegalovirus status with high specificity and sensitivity. A cluster of highly shared sequence variants was judged likely to be a technical artifact of the sequencing pipeline. When HLA alleles, especially DR and DQ, strongly co-occurred, TCR associations were difficult to assign to individual alleles. The authors suggested that the approach could potentially be extended to other disease states and immunological phenotypes. The presence/absence analyses assumed that sequencing depth was roughly uniform across donors, and that assumption may not be true. While some public TCRs were present in many individuals, most TCR sequences turned up only very rarely across donors. Because HLA typing was missing for some donors at each locus, association tests included only the typed subset. Because counts were too low, roughly 16 rarely observed V segments, including chromosome 9 orphons, were excluded from the earlier analysis of several hundred of the donors. In a later genetic analysis, fewer N-insertions in productive TCRs were reported among donors in an Asian-associated ancestry cluster than the roughly 670-donor mean. A later analysis associated 16,951 TCR beta sequences with specific HLA alleles at a false discovery rate of 0.05. Broadly in line with IMGT annotations, most TCR beta V segments showed up in productive rearrangements about 87% or about 30% of the time in an earlier analysis of 587 of the donors. Several of the top co-occurrence clusters appeared to be linked to parvovirus B19, influenza, CMV and Epstein-Barr virus, according to a later analysis. This cohort had only TCR beta chains sequenced, and the lack of alpha or paired-chain data limited which features could be detected. In a later analysis, TCR association rates were found to vary across HLA loci, with the most associated TCRs seen for DRB1 alleles and the fewest for HLA-C alleles. Most CMV-associated TCR beta chains appeared to be HLA-restricted in a later analysis, and the HLA associations seemed to be driven largely by CMV exposure. In a later genetic analysis, a missense DCLRE1C variant was associated with V-gene and J-gene trimming of TCR beta chains, and the association was replicated in an independent cohort. A further reported finding was that TCR beta sequences accurately predicted the HLA-A and HLA-B alleles for most subjects in the first cohort. CMV serostatus was the only immune exposure information available for the cohort. Some IMGT-functional V segments, including TRBV6-2 and TRBV6-3, could not be told apart with the 87-base-pair reads, so those segments were excluded. In vitro tests confirmed that a few of the cytomegalovirus-associated TCR beta chains recognize cytomegalovirus antigens. In the study, 150 to 200 TCR beta chains were listed as associated with cytomegalovirus.

The method behind the library was the immunoSEQ multiplex PCR assay. A mixture of 60 forward primers for TCR Vbeta segments and 13 reverse primers for TCR Jbeta segments was used in the multiplex PCR. The CDR3 region of rearranged TCR beta genes was amplified from genomic DNA with a multiplex PCR assay. On the Illumina HiSeq System, the amplified TCR beta libraries were sequenced as 87-base-pair reads. For the original study's pipeline: Across the roughly 600 repertoires, a later analysis counted tens of millions of unique TCR beta chains, 9.5 million to 12 million of which were shared by at least two donors. A nearest-neighbor algorithm error-corrected the raw reads and collapsed the reads into unique sequences, merging closely related sequences to remove PCR and sequencing errors. To assign V, D and J gene segments, CDR3 sequences were aligned to IMGT reference sequences. For a sequence to be retained, a match of at least six nucleotides to both a V gene segment and a J gene segment was required. A rearrangement counted as productive if the CDR3 had no stop codons and remained in frame with V and J, and every other rearrangement counted as non-productive. CDR3 was defined by IMGT convention, running from the second conserved V-encoded cysteine to the conserved J-encoded phenylalanine. In an earlier analysis of around 640 of the donors, sequences lacking an unambiguous match to a single V gene segment were excluded. An earlier analysis of fewer than 750 of the donors classified V segments as functional when productive rearrangements were above 56.7% and as segregating when the standard deviation between donors was above 5%. To diagnose cytomegalovirus status from the catalog of TCR beta chain sequences, a statistical classification framework was built. A later analysis assigned V and J genes by comparing TCR nucleotide sequences with IMGT/GENE-DB human TR gene sequences. The TCRdist pipeline was used in a later analysis to assign CDR3 sequences and most-parsimonious VDJ recombination scenarios. A later analysis defined each TCR beta chain by its CDR3 amino acid sequence plus V-gene family, and excluded reads lacking a unique V-gene family. A later analysis removed several hundred highly shared, low-generation-probability nucleotide sequences to deal with suspected cross-contamination and a sequencing artifact. A later analysis calculated a clonal expansion index for each public chain from normalized within-repertoire ranks of inferred template counts. A later analysis computed generation probabilities with a VDJ recombination model fitted to out-of-frame rearrangements, and checked the results against IGoR. Hypergeometric tests were used in a later analysis to score TCR-TCR, TCR-HLA and TCR-CMV co-occurrence, with a repertoire-size bias correction applied to the TCR pairs. A later analysis estimated false discovery rates by permuting HLA or CMV assignments 20 times. A later analysis grouped co-occurring TCRs with DBSCAN, adding TCRdist sequence similarity when clustering within HLA-allele-positive subsets. Repertoires with fewer than 30,000 or more than 120,000 public chains, plus five repertoires with anomalous nucleotide sharing, were excluded from co-occurrence clustering. Here the immuneACCESS table is served through TCRdb, limited to in-frame sequences with V and J called. Missing clones are a known gap in these copies; in checked studies unresolved V genes cover under half, and the rest lacks a known reason. V and J calls and clone size follow that table, whereas D and trimming were derived from the DNA. For this sample there are under 200,000 clones; 65% to 80% appear just once. The top ten clonotypes cover roughly 0.64% of the sample.

Sequencing was carried out using PBMCs. This receptor chain uses TRBV28 and TRBJ2-7, with the identity of the D gene unclear. The sequence came from a woman in her thirties or forties in good health and CMV-seronegative. The CDR3 reads CASSLGQVGTYEQYF. The bases read TGTGCCAGCAGTTTAGGGCAGGTGGGTACCTACGAGCAGTACTTC.